This TCR beta chain comes out of a study of blood T cell repertoires in COVID-19 (TCRdb year 2020). General notes on the study: Samples from collaborators originated in the United States, Italy and Spain and spanned both the acute and convalescent phases of COVID-19. The prospective study material was composed of cDNA or gDNA derived from T cells, B-cell-depleted T cells, or PBMCs. Deeply sampled blood TCRbeta repertoires from subjects exposed to, actively infected with, or recovered from COVID-19 were included in the dataset. The repertoires were released in a freely available public database meant as a resource for research on the immune response to SARS-CoV-2. The samples were drawn from the first 160 participants of the ongoing ImmuneRACE study and from roughly 1,300 subjects provided by 6 global collaborators. A de-identified subject ID, COVID-19 status, age in years and sex were almost always included in the sample metadata. Where available, HLA class I and class II types were taken from metadata supplied by the sample provider and were not determined by assay-based typing.

About this clone itself: Its antigen remains unidentified. No much larger clonotype is one base removed from it; base qualities were not supplied.

The immunoSEQ Assay, a bias-controlled multiplex PCR, was used to amplify TCRbeta CDR3 regions from genomic DNA. Per the authors' processing: Within the assay, amplification of reference gene primers was used to estimate how many nucleated cells each sample contained. To quantify the absolute abundance of each unique TCRbeta CDR3 rearrangement, sequence reads were collapsed and filtered. For each sample, productive Simpson clonality was calculated as the square root of Simpson's diversity index across productive rearrangements. In TCRdb, the immuneACCESS table is reduced to in-frame sequences with V and J assigned. These tables do not hold every clone; where another copy was compared, an unresolved V gene accounts for under half, and the others remain unexplained. The DNA was the basis for D and trimming; V, J and clone size are from that table. The sample table lists 60,000 or so clones, about 82% of them with a count of one. The ten biggest clones cover 18% of the sample.

What the work shows at the level of the full study, not this receptor alone: How much clinical and demographic metadata was included differed by source and by participant, and the metadata was provided uncurated.

V sheds 1 base and J sheds 2 bases, leaving 12 bases between their ends. Including the terminal cysteine and phenylalanine, the CDR3 comprises 15 residues. The kept DNA is CDR3 alone, 45 bases in frame from the first base. The germline V gene specifies SGHVS as CDR1 and FQNEAQ as CDR2. The collaborating institutions used their own protocols to collect whole blood in K2EDTA tubes. Collaborator samples were shipped for TCRbeta analysis as frozen whole blood, isolated PBMCs, or DNA extracted from either sample type. The sequencing input was peripheral blood. The clonotype originates from a human donor in a cohort sampled during active COVID-19. This chain joins TRBV7-8 to TRBJ2-7; a weak D assignment points to TRBD1 (5 bases agree). This receptor carries the CDR3 CASSLEPRATYEQYF. The nucleotide sequence is TGTGCCAGCAGCTTAGAGCCCAGGGCCACCTACGAGCAGTACTTC.